This T cell receptor beta chain was captured by sequencing in a study of cytomegalovirus exposure and HLA in healthy donors. Study in general: As released early, the data held 65 million to 90 million unique TCRs from HLA-typed donors. Findings of the study overall: High sensitivity and specificity were reportedly achieved when the classifier diagnosed cytomegalovirus status.

Use of 60 Vbeta and 13 Jbeta primers characterized the PCR. Profiled with immunoSEQ multiplex PCR; TCRdb holds only in-frame clones, not every one. The sample includes 150,000 to 200,000 clones, 70% to 85% seen only once; the top ten take 1.5% to 2%. This clone was picked up one time. The antigen remains unidentified. The V and J ends lost 5 bases and 7 bases respectively, with 22 bases between them. Germline V CDR1 and CDR2: GTSNPN, SVGIG (reference sequence). The CDR3 spans 15 residues. The donors comprised healthy bone marrow donors. The sample taken for sequencing was PBMCs. This receptor was identified in a woman in her thirties in good health and CMV-seronegative. This sequence joins TRBV30 and TRBJ2-3; D is possibly TRBD2 (7 bases). The CDR3 protein is CAWGAGAANPNTQYF. The DNA for the CDR3 is TGTGCCTGGGGGGCGGGGGCGGCCAACCCTAATACGCAGTATTTT. The variable domain in full, completed from reference TRBV30 and TRBJ2-3, reads SQTIHQWPATLVQPVGSPLSLECTVEGTSNPNLYWYRQAAGRGLQLLFYSVGIGQISSEVPQNLSASRPQDRQFILSSKKLLLSDSGFYLCAWGAGAANPNTQYFGPGTRLTVL.